This T cell receptor beta chain was obtained from a study of T cell clonotyping in hematopoietic cell transplantation. Study at large: Pretransplant recipient samples were taken after cytoreduction.

Libraries were prepared by immunoSEQ multiplex PCR; TCRdb keeps only in-frame clonotypes and omits some of them. The table includes around 21,000 clones, roughly 90% detected once. Time point defined: recipient sample about 28 days before transplant, after cytoreduction. Recipient blood drawn about 28 days pretransplant and days 30, 100, 180 after. Looked up from germline, CDR1 is LNHDA and CDR2 is SQIVND (reference sequence). The CDR3 is made up of 14 amino acids. Trimming took 9 bases from V and 5 from J; bases not matched to a gene: 5. Points on this clone: The target antigen is unknown.

Study outcomes and limitations: Recipient TCR diversity dropped after transplant; expanded clonotypes rose from day 30 to 180. Broader posttransplant TCR repertoire diversity was predicted by graft donor and pretransplant recipient Inverse Simpson Index values.

This sequence was found in a man younger than 30 with biphenotypic leukemia. Some clones in this sample may be carry-over from other donors' samples. The material sequenced was peripheral blood mononuclear cells, taken before stem cell transplant. V gene TRBV19 combines with J gene TRBJ2-1, with TRBD2 matching 12 bases. The CDR3 sequence is CASNLAGGHNEQFF. For the CDR3, the DNA is TGTGCCAGCAATCTAGCGGGAGGGCACAATGAGCAGTTCTTC.